The 6 T cell receptor beta chains below come from one sample, sequenced in a study of neurological immune-mediated disorders. From the 5' RACE reads, TCRdb called clonotypes with MiXCR, one entry per CDR3 protein. This sample carries about 3,900 distinct CDR3 sequences, approximately 29% of them seen once, and the ten largest clones take 35% to 45%. The sequenced sample was CD8+ T cells from blood. The origin of the receptors is a man aged 50 to 59 with HTLV-1-associated myelopathy (HAM/TSP).

The CDR3 sequence is CSARDPNRAYGYTF. For the CDR3, the DNA is TGCAGTGCTAGAGATCCCAACAGGGCTTATGGCTACACCTTC. The V and J genes are TRBV20-1 and TRBJ1-2, with a tentative D call TRBD1 (6 bases). This CDR3 has 14 amino acids. Germline V gene sequence: CDR1 DFQATT, CDR2 SNEGSKA (reference sequence). The V end lost 0 bases, the J end lost 5 bases, and 13 bases lay between the germline ends.

In its sample, this clonotype was seen many times. The chain recombines TRBV7-2 with TRBJ1-6; D remains unclear. CDR3 size: 16 residues. Per the germline V gene, CDR1 is SGHTA and CDR2 is FQGNSA. With 1 base removed from V and 3 bases from J, the gap between germline ends came to 10 bases. CDR3 protein: CASSLENPFYNSPLHF. Written as DNA, the CDR3 is TGTGCCAGCAGCTTAGAAAATCCGTTCTATAATTCACCCCTCCACTTT.

This clonotype was detected many times. V usage is TRBV7-9 and J usage is TRBJ2-2; D may be TRBD1 (6 bases). The CDR3 length is 14 residues. Trimming pared 1 base from V and 6 bases from J, leaving 9 bases between. Looked up from germline, CDR1 is SEHNR and CDR2 is FQNEAQ (reference sequence). The CDR3 sequence is CASSLDHRAGELFF. CDR3 sequence (DNA): TGTGCCAGCAGCTTAGACCACAGGGCCGGGGAGCTGTTTTTT.

This clonotype was recorded once. The rearrangement uses TRBV4-2 and TRBJ2-2, with D hard to call. This CDR3 contains 13 residues. Looked up from germline, CDR1 is LGHNA and CDR2 is YNFKEQ. The ends were cut back, 7 bases at V and 7 bases at J, with 13 bases in the middle. Here the CDR3 reads CASITDRGGELFF. The CDR3 coding sequence is TGTGCCAGCATCACGGACCGTGGCGGGGAGCTGTTTTTT.

Within the sample, this clonotype is large. V is TRBV4-1 and J is TRBJ2-7; TRBD2 might be the D (6 bases). Germline assignment: CDR1 MGHRA and CDR2 YSYEKL. The CDR3 extends over 13 amino acids. Trimming cost V 3 bases and J 6 bases, with 12 bases left between them. The DNA for the CDR3 is TGCGCCAGCAGCCAGGGGGAGGACCGCGAGCAGTACTTC. This translates into CASSQGEDREQYF.

This clonotype was recorded at least ten times. The chain employs TRBV5-1 and TRBJ2-7, with 7 bases identical to TRBD1. The CDR3 spans 16 residues. Germline V gene lookup returns CDR1 SGHRS and CDR2 YFSETQ. Unmatched junction bases numbered 9, after V lost 1 base and J lost 2 bases. In nucleotides, the CDR3 is TGCGCCAGCAGCTTGCTCCCCGGGACAGCAACCTACGAGCAGTACTTC. It encodes CASSLLPGTATYEQYF.